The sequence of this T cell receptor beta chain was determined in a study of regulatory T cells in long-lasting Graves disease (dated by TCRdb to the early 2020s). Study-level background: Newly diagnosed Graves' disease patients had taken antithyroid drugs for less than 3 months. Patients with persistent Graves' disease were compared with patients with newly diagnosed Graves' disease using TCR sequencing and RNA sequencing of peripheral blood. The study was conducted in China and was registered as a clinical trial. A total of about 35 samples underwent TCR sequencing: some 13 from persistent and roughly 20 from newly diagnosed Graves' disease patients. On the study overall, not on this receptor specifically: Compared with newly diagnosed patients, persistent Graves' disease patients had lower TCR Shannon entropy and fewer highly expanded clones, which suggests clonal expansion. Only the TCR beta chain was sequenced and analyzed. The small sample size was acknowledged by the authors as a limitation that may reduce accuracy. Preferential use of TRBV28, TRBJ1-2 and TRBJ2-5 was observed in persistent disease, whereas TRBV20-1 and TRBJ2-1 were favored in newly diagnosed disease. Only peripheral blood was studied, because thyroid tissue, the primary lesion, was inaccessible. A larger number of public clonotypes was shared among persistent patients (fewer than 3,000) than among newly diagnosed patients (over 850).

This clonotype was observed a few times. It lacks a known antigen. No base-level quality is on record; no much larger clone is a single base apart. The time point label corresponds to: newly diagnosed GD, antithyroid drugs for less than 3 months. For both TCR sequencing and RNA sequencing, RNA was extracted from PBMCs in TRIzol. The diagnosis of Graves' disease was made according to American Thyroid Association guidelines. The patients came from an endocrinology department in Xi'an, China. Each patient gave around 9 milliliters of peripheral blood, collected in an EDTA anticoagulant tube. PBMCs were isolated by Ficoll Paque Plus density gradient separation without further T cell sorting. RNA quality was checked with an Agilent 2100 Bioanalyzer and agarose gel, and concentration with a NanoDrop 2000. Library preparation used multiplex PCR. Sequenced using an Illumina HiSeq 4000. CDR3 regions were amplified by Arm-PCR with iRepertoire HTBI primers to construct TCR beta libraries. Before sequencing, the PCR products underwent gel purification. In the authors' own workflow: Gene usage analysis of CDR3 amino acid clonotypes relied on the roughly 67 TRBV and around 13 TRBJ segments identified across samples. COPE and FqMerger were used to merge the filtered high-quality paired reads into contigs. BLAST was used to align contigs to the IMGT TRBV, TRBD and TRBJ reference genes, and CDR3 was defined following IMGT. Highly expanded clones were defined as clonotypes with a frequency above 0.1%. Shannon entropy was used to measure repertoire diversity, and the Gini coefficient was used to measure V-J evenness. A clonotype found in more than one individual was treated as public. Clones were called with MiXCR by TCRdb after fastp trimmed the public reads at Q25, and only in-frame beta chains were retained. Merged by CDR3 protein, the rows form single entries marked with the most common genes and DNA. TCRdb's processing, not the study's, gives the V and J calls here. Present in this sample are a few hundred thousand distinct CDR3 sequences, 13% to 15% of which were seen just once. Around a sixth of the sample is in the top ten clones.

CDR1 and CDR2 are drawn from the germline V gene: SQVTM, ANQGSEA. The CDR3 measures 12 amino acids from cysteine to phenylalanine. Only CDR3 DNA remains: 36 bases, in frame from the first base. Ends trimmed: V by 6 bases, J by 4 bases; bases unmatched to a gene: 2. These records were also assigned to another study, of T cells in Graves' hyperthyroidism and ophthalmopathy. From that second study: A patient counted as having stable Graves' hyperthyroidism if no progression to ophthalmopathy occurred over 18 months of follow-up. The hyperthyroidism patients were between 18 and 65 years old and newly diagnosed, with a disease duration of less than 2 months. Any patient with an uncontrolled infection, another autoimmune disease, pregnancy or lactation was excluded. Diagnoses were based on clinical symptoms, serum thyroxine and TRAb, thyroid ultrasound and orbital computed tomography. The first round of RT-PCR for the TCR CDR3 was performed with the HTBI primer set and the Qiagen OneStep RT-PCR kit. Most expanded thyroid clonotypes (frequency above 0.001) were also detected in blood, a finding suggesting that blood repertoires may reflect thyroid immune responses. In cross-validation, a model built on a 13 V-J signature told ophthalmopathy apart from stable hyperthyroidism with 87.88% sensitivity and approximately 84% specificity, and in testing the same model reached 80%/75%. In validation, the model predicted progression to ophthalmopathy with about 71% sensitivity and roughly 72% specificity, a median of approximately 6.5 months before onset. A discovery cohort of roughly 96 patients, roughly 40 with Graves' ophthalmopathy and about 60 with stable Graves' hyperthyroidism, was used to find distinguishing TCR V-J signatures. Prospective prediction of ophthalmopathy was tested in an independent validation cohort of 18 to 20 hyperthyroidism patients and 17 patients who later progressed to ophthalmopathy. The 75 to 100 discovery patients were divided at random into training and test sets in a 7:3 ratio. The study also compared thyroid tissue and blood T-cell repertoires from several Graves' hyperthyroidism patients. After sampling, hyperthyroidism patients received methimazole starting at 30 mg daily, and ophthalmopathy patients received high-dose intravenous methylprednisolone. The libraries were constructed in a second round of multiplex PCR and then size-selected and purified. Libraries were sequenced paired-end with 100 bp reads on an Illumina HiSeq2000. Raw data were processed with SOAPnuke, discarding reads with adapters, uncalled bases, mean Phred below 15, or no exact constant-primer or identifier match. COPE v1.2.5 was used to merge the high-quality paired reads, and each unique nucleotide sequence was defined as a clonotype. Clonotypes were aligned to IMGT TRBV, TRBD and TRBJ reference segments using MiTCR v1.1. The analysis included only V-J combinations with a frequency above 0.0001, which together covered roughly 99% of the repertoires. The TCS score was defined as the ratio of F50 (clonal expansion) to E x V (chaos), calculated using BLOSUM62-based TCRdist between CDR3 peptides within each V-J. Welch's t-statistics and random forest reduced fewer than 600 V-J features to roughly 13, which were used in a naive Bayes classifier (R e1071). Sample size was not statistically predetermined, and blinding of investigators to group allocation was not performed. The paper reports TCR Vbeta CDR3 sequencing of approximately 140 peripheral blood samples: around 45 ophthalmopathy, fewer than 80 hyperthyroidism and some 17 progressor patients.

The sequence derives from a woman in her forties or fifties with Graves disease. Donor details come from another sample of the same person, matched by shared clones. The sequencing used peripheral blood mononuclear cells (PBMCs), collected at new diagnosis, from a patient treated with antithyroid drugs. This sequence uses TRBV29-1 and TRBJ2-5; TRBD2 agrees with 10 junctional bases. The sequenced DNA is TGCAGCGTAAAGCGGGAGGGAGAGACCCAGTACTTC. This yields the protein CSVKREGETQYF. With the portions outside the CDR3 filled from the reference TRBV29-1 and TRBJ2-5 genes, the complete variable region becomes SAVISQKPSRDICQRGTSLTIQCQVDSQVTMMFWYRQQPGQSLTLIATANQGSEATYESGFVIDKFPISRPNLTFSTLTVSNMSPEDSSIYLCSVKREGETQYFGPGTRLLVL.